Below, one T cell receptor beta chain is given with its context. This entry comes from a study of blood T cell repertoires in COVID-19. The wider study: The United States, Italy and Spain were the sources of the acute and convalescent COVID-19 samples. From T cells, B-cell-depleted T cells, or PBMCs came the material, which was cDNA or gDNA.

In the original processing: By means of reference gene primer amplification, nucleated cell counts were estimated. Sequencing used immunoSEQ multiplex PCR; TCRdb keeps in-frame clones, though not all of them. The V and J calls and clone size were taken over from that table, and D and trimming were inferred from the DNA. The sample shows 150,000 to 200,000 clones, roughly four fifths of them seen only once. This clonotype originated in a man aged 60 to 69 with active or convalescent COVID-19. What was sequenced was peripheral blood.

The CDR3 reads CASSQNPTGGYESPLHF. The CDR3 nucleotides read TGTGCCAGCAGCCAGAATCCCACAGGGGGTTACGAATCACCCCTCCACTTT. The chain joins TRBV13 to TRBJ1-6; 8 positions agree with TRBD1. The length of the CDR3 is 17 residues. V trimming: 5 bases; J trimming: 10 bases; junction bases outside the gene matches: 16. Germline loops: CDR1 PRHDT, CDR2 FYEKMQ (reference sequence).